These 24 T cell receptor beta chains share one sample of origin, sequenced in a study of shared clonotypes between healthy human individuals. Clones were sequenced by immunoSEQ multiplex PCR, and TCRdb holds only the in-frame ones, with some missing. This sample yields approximately 530,000 clones, of which about 96% are seen a single time; 0.064% belongs to the top ten. Sample: naive CD4+ T cells sorted from blood. Regarding subset: CD45RA+ positively selected. The receptors were sampled from a woman aged 25 to 45 in good health.

This clone was seen once. This chain joins TRBV28 and TRBJ2-1; the match to TRBD2 covers 8 bases. Germline V gene lookup returns CDR1 MDHEN and CDR2 SYDVKM. The CDR3 loop spans 11 amino acids. Losses at the gene ends were 8 bases for V and 14 bases for J; bases not matched to a gene: 8. This chain's CDR3 is CASLSGSREFF. In DNA form, the CDR3 reads TGTGCCAGCTTGAGCGGGAGTAGGGAGTTCTTC.

V gene TRBV6-1 combines with J gene TRBJ1-5; D is unresolved. The V gene lost 0 bases and the J gene lost 8 bases, with 11 bases spanning the gap. The germline gives CDR1 MNHNS, CDR2 SASEGT. The CDR3 is 14 residues long. The CDR3: CASSEANWEEPQHF. In DNA, the CDR3 is TGTGCCAGCAGTGAAGCGAACTGGGAGGAGCCCCAGCATTTT.

The V and J genes are TRBV27 and TRBJ2-7; possibly TRBD1 for D (6 bases). Germline V gene data show CDR1 as MNHEY and CDR2 as SMNVEV (reference sequence). Trimming took 6 bases from V and 2 from J, leaving 14 bases between them. The CDR3 runs to 14 residues. As DNA, the CDR3 is TGTGCCAGCAGCCTCCTTCAGGGGCCCTACGAGCAGTACTTC. Protein sequence: CASSLLQGPYEQYF.

This chain joins TRBV7-6 and TRBJ2-7; possibly TRBD1 for D (5 bases). In germline, CDR1 is SGHVS, CDR2 FNYEAQ. The germline V and J ends were trimmed by 0 bases and 3 bases, with 9 bases remaining between them. The CDR3 consists of 14 residues. The CDR3 DNA is TGTGCCAGCAGCTTAGCGTGGGGCAACTACGAGCAGTACTTC. It yields the protein CASSLAWGNYEQYF.

The rearrangement uses TRBV20-1 and TRBJ2-5; D possibly corresponds to TRBD2 (5 bases). The DNA end favors TRBJ2-7, so the J call may be wrong. The CDR3 runs to 11 residues. Germline CDR1 and CDR2: DFQATT and SNEGSKA (reference sequence). CDR3 in DNA: TGCAGTGCTACGGGGTACTACGAGCAGTACTTC. Translation: CSATGYYEQYF.

The chain joins TRBV14 to TRBJ2-1, with D hard to call. The CDR3 loop spans 13 amino acids. CDR1 and CDR2 (germline): SGHDN, FVKESK. V gave up 5 bases and J gave up 3 bases, with 8 bases separating them. CDR3 in amino acids: CASSVRLYNEQFF. The CDR3 DNA sequence: TGTGCCAGCAGCGTCCGGCTCTACAATGAGCAGTTCTTC.

The genes are TRBV30 and TRBJ1-1, with 7 nucleotides matching TRBD1. The CDR3 spans 15 residues. The V and J ends lost 1 base and 6 bases, in that order; junction bases with no gene match: 11. CDR1 is GTSNPN and CDR2 is SVGIG in the germline V gene (reference sequence). The chain's CDR3 is CAWSAGPGQLSEAFF. In nucleotides, the CDR3 is TGTGCCTGGAGTGCCGGACCGGGACAGTTGTCTGAAGCTTTCTTT.

The CDR3 DNA is TGTGCCAGCAGCTCCCGACCGGGGAGGACCGGGGAGCTGTTTTTT. Translating gives CASSSRPGRTGELFF. The chain carries TRBV7-8 and TRBJ2-2, with a tentative D call TRBD2 (6 bases). Germline CDR1 reads SGHVS; CDR2 reads FQNEAQ. The CDR3 runs to 15 residues. V lost 4 bases to trimming and J lost 5 bases, with 14 bases between them.

The genes are TRBV5-1 and TRBJ1-1; a possible D gene is TRBD1 (5 bases). The CDR3 extends over 16 amino acids. Deletions cut 3 bases from V and 0 bases from J, with 15 bases between. CDR1 and CDR2 (germline): SGHRS, YFSETQ. CDR3 coding DNA: TGCGCCAGCAGCTCCACTACCCGGGGGATGAACACTGAAGCTTTCTTT. Amino acids: CASSSTTRGMNTEAFF.

The V gene is TRBV19, the J gene TRBJ1-1; perhaps TRBD1 as D (6 bases). The V end was cut by 4 bases, the J end by 11 bases, with 17 bases between. The CDR3 is 13 amino acids. Germline CDR1 reads LNHDA; CDR2 reads SQIVND (reference sequence). CDR3 DNA: TGTGCCAGTAGTACCCAGACAGGAATTCAGGCTTTCTTT. It translates to CASSTQTGIQAFF.

The rearrangement joins TRBV5-6 to TRBJ2-1, with 7 bases matching TRBD2. This CDR3 spans 15 amino acids. Germline values: CDR1 SGHDT, CDR2 YYEEEE. The ends lost 1 base at V and 6 bases at J; junction bases unmatched: 7. CDR3 region: CASSLRGTTINEQFF. In DNA form, the CDR3 reads TGTGCCAGCAGCTTGCGAGGGACTACAATCAATGAGCAGTTCTTC.

The rearrangement joins TRBV6-1 to TRBJ2-7; 8 positions match TRBD2. The junction had 6 bases not matched to a gene; V was cut back by 8 bases and J by 3 bases. The length of the CDR3 is 13 residues. The V gene's germline CDR1 is MNHNS and CDR2 SASEGT. The CDR3 here is CASRAGAFYEQYF. The CDR3 DNA reads as TGTGCCAGCCGAGCGGGAGCCTTCTACGAGCAGTACTTC.

This clone was observed a few times. This chain joins TRBV28 and TRBJ2-7; D unresolved. Trimming cost V 11 bases and J 5 bases, with 16 bases left between them. The CDR3 has 12 amino acids. Germline V gene lookup returns CDR1 MDHEN and CDR2 SYDVKM. The CDR3 spells CAAGWTYHEQYF. DNA for the CDR3: TGTGCCGCCGGATGGACCTACCACGAGCAGTACTTC.

The chain uses TRBV7-8 and TRBJ2-5; D is undetermined. CDR3 size: 14 residues. V dropped 1 base and J dropped 4 bases, with 10 bases sitting between them. The germline V gene encodes CDR1 SGHVS and CDR2 FQNEAQ. In DNA, the CDR3 is TGTGCCAGCAGCTTAGAGGAGATTCGAGAGACCCAGTACTTC. Protein product: CASSLEEIRETQYF.

The gene calls are TRBV5-1 and TRBJ1-1; no clear D. Trimming stripped 5 bases from V and 0 bases from J, with 14 bases between. CDR1 and CDR2 (germline): SGHRS, YFSETQ. This CDR3 is built from 15 residues. CDR3 region: CASRNMADMNTEAFF. The CDR3 DNA is TGCGCCAGCAGGAACATGGCAGATATGAACACTGAAGCTTTCTTT.

The rearrangement joins TRBV6-5 to TRBJ2-7; D may be TRBD1 or TRBD2 (6 bases each). From germline, CDR1 is MNHEY and CDR2 SVGAGI. The CDR3 is 13 amino acids. Trimming shortened V by 8 bases and J by 1 base, and 12 bases separated the two germline ends. CDR3 amino acids: CASAPGASYEQYF. DNA for the CDR3: TGTGCCAGCGCCCCGGGGGCTTCCTACGAGCAGTACTTC.

The chain employs TRBV4-2 and TRBJ2-7; no clear D. The CDR3 runs 14 residues. The germline CDR1 and CDR2 sequences are LGHNA and YNFKEQ. V was cut by 1 base and J by 0 bases, with 7 bases left in between. The CDR3 sequence is CASSQGVDSYEQYF. For the CDR3, the DNA is TGTGCCAGCAGCCAAGGTGTGGACTCCTACGAGCAGTACTTC.

The V and J genes are TRBV7-2 and TRBJ1-2, with 11 positions matching TRBD1. The CDR3 consists of 13 residues. Germline V CDR1 and CDR2: SGHTA, FQGNSA. V dropped 5 bases and J dropped 8; count of bases not matched to a gene: 4. This CDR3 reads CASSQGQGEGYTF. DNA of the CDR3: TGTGCCAGCAGCCAGGGACAGGGGGAAGGCTACACCTTC.

The J gene is TRBJ2-1, the V gene TRBV28, with D possibly TRBD2 on 6 matching bases. Germline loops: CDR1 MDHEN, CDR2 SYDVKM. The CDR3 contains 15 residues. V was shortened by 8 bases and J by 6 bases, with 20 bases between the two germline ends. CDR3 region: CASLHWGVGANEQFF. DNA of the CDR3: TGTGCCAGCCTACATTGGGGGGTTGGAGCCAATGAGCAGTTCTTC.

This rearrangement joins TRBV5-1 to TRBJ2-1, with 14 bases fitting TRBD2. The ends lost 3 bases at V and 5 bases at J; junction bases unmatched: 4. CDR1 is SGHRS and CDR2 is YFSETQ in the germline V gene. The CDR3 is made up of 16 amino acids. The CDR3 DNA is TGCGCCAGCAGCTGGAAGGGACTAGCGGGAGACAATGAGCAGTTCTTC. This encodes CASSWKGLAGDNEQFF. The complete variable domain, with remaining parts taken from reference TRBV5-1 and TRBJ2-1, reads KAGVTQTPRYLIKTRGQQVTLSCSPISGHRSVSWYQQTPGQGLQFLFEYFSETQRNKGNFPGRFSGRQFSNSRSEMNVSTLELGDSALYLCASSWKGLAGDNEQFFGPGTRLTVL.

The rearrangement uses TRBV7-9 and TRBJ1-4; D remains ambiguous. V lost 2 bases and J lost 6, with 10 bases in between. The germline V gene has CDR1 SEHNR and CDR2 FQNEAQ (reference sequence). This CDR3 comprises 14 residues. CDR3 nucleotides: TGTGCCAGCAGCTTACGTGAGGCAGATGAAAAACTGTTTTTT. This translates into CASSLREADEKLFF.

V and J are TRBV6-5 and TRBJ2-1, with 11 bases lining up with TRBD2. Germline V lookup: CDR1 MNHEY, CDR2 SVGAGI. The CDR3 runs 14 residues. The V and J ends lost 5 bases and 8 bases, in that order; junction bases with no gene match: 5. The CDR3 bases are TGTGCCAGCAGTCGTAGCGGGAGGGTCGATGAGCAGTTCTTC. This sequence encodes CASSRSGRVDEQFF.

J is TRBJ2-2 and V is TRBV11-3; 8 bases match TRBD1. Germline assignment: CDR1 SGHNT and CDR2 YENEEA. Trimming took 5 bases from V and 12 from J; bases not matched to a gene: 5. This CDR3 is built from 12 residues. CDR3 in amino acids: CASSRGQGKLFF. For the CDR3, the DNA is TGTGCCAGCAGCCGAGGACAGGGAAAGCTGTTTTTT.

The chain links TRBV7-8 to TRBJ1-1; D uncertain. Germline CDR1 reads SGHVS; CDR2 reads FQNEAQ. The CDR3 covers 13 residues. V lost 5 bases to trimming and J lost 4 bases, with 11 bases between them. CDR3 DNA: TGTGCCAGCAGCCCCCGAACGAGCACTGAAGCTTTCTTT. Its protein is CASSPRTSTEAFF.